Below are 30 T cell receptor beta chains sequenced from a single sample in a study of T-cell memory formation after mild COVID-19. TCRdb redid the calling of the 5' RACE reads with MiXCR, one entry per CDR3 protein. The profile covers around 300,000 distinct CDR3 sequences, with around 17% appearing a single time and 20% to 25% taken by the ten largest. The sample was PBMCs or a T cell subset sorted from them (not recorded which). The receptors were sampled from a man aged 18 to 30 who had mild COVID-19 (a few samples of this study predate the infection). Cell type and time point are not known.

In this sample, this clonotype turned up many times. CDR3 sequence: CASSYRETQYF. CDR3 sequence (DNA): TGTGCCAGCAGCTACCGCGAGACCCAGTACTTC. The chain carries TRBV7-9 and TRBJ2-5; D is unresolved. The V end lost 4 bases, the J end lost 5 bases, and 5 bases lay between the germline ends. This CDR3 has 11 amino acids. Germline CDR1 SEHNR, CDR2 FQNEAQ (reference sequence).

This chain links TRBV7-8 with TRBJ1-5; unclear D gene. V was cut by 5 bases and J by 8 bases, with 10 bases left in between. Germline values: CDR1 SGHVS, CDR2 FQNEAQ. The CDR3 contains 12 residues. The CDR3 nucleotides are TGTGCCAGCAGCACCCCGGACGAGCCCCAGCATTTT. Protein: CASSTPDEPQHF.

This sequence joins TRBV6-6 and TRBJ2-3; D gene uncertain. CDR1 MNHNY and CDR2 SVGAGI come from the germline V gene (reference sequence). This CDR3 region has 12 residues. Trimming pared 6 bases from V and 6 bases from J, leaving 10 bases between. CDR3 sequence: CASSPNDDTQYF. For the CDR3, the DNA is TGTGCCAGCAGCCCCAACGACGATACGCAGTATTTT.

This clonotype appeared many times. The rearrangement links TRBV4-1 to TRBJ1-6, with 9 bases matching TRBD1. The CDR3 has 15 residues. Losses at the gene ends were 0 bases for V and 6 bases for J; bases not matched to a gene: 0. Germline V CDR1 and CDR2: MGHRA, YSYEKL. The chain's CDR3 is CASSQEGQGNSPLHF. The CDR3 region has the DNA TGCGCCAGCAGCCAAGAGGGACAGGGTAATTCACCCCTCCACTTT.

The CDR3 is CASSPGFGSYNEQFF. CDR3 sequence (DNA): TGTGCCAGCAGCCCAGGGTTCGGCTCCTACAATGAGCAGTTCTTC. The V call is TRBV7-2, the J call TRBJ2-1; maybe TRBD1 (5 bases). The CDR3 consists of 15 residues. From germline, CDR1 is SGHTA and CDR2 FQGNSA. Trimming took off 5 bases at V and 0 bases at J, with 11 bases between the two ends.

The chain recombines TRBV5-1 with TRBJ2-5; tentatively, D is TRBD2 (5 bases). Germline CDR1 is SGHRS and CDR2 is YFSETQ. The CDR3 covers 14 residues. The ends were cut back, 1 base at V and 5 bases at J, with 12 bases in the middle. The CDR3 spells CASSLIAFLETQYF. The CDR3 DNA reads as TGCGCCAGCAGCTTGATAGCGTTCCTGGAGACCCAGTACTTC.

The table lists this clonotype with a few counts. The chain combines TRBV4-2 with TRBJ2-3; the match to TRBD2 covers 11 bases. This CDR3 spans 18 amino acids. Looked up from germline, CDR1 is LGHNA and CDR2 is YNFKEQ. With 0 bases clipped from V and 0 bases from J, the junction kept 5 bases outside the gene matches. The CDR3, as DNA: TGTGCCAGCAGCCAAGAGGTAGCGGGGGGGTCTAGCACAGATACGCAGTATTTT. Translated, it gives CASSQEVAGGSSTDTQYF.

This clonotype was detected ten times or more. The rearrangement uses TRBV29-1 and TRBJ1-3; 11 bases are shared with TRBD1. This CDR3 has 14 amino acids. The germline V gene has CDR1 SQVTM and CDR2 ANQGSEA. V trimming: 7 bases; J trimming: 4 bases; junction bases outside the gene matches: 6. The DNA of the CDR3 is TGCAGCGCCGGACAGGGGGCGTCGGGAAACACCATATATTTT. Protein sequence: CSAGQGASGNTIYF.

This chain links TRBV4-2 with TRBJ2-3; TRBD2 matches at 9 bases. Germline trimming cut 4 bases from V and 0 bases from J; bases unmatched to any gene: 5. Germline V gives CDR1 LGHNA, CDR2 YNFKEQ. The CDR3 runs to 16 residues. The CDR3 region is CASSRNLAGSTDTQYF. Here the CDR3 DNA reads TGTGCCAGCAGCCGGAACCTAGCGGGGAGCACAGATACGCAGTATTTT.

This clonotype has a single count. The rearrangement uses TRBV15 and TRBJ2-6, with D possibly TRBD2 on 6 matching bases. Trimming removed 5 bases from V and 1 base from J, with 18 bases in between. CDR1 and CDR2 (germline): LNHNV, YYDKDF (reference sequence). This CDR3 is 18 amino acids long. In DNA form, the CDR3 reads TGTGCCACCAGCGGCCCGGGACTTGATATGTCTGGGGCCAACGTCCTGACTTTC. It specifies CATSGPGLDMSGANVLTF.

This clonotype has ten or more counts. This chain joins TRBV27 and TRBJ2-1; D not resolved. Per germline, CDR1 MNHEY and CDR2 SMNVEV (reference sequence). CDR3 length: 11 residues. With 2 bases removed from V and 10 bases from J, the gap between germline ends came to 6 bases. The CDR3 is CASSLGLEQFF. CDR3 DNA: TGTGCCAGCAGTTTAGGATTAGAGCAGTTCTTC.

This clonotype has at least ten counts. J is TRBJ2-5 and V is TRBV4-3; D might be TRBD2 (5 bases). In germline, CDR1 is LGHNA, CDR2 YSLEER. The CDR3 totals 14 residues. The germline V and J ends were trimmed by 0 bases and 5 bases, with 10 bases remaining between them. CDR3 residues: CASSQDRDRETQYF. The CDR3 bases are TGCGCCAGCAGCCAAGATCGGGATAGGGAGACCCAGTACTTC.

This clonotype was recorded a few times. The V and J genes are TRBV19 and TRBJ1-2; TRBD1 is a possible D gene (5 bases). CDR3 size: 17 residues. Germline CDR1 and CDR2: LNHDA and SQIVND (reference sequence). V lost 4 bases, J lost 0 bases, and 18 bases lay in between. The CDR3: CASSSQGFPPSNYGYTF. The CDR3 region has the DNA TGTGCCAGTAGTAGTCAGGGTTTCCCACCCTCTAACTATGGCTACACCTTC. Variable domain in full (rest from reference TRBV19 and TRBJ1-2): DGGITQSPKYLFRKEGQNVTLSCEQNLNHDAMYWYRQDPGQGLRLIYYSQIVNDFQKGDIAEGYSVSREKKESFPLTVTSAQKNPTAFYLCASSSQGFPPSNYGYTFGSGTRLTVV.

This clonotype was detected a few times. DNA for the CDR3: TGTGCCAGCAGTTTACCTAGACAGCCCCAGCATTTT. Protein: CASSLPRQPQHF. The genes are TRBV28 and TRBJ1-5; D uncertain. Between the trimmed V and J ends, which lost 2 bases and 7 bases, there was a span of 6 bases. Per the germline V gene, CDR1 is MDHEN and CDR2 is SYDVKM. The CDR3 runs 12 residues.

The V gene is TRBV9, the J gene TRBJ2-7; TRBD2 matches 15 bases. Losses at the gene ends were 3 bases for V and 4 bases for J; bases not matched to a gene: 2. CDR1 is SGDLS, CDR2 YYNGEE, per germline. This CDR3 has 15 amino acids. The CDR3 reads CASSDGLAGGYEQYF. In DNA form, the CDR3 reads TGTGCCAGCAGCGATGGACTAGCGGGGGGGTACGAGCAGTACTTC.

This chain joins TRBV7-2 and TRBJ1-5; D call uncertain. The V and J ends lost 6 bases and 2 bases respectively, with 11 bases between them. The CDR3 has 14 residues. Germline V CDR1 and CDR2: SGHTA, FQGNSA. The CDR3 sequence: CASRTGQGNQPQHF. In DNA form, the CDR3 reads TGTGCCAGCAGGACTGGGCAGGGCAATCAGCCCCAGCATTTT.

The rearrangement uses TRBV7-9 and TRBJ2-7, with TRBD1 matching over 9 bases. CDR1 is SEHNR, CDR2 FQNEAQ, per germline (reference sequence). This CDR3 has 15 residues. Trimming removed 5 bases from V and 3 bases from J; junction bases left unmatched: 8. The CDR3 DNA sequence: TGTGCCAGCAGCAACCGGGGACAGGGCCACTACGAGCAGTACTTC. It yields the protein CASSNRGQGHYEQYF.

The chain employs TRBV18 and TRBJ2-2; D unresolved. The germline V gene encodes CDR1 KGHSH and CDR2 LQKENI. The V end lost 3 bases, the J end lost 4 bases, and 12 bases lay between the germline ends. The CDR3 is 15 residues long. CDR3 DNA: TGTGCCAGCTCACCGGCAATGTCTCCCACCGGGGAGCTGTTTTTT. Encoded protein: CASSPAMSPTGELFF.

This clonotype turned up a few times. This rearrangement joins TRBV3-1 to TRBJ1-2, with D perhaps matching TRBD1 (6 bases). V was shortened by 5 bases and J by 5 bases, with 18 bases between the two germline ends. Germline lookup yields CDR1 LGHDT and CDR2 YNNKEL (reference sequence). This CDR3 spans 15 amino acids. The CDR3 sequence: CASSEGLLQGYGYTF. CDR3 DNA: TGTGCCAGCAGCGAAGGGCTATTACAGGGATATGGCTACACCTTC.

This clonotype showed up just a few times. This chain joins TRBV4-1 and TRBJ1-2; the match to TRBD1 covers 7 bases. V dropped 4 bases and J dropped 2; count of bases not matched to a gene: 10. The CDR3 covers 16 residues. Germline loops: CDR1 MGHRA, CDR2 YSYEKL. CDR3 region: CASSRAQDRLNYGYTF. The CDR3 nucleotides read TGCGCCAGCAGCCGGGCTCAGGACAGGCTAAACTATGGCTACACCTTC.

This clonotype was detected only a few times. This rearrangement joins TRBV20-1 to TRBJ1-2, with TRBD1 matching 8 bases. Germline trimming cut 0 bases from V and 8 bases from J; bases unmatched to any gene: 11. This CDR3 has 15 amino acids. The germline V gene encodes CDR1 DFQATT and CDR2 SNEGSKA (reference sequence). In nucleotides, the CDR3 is TGCAGTGCTAGAGACTCCGGGACAGGCAATCTGGGCTACACCTTC. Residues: CSARDSGTGNLGYTF.

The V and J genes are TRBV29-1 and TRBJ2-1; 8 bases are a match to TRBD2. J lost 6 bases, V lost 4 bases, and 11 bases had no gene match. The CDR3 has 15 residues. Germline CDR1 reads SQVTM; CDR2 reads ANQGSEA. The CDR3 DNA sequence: TGCAGCGTTGGAATCGTGGCGGGGGGAGCCAATGAGCAGTTCTTC. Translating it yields CSVGIVAGGANEQFF.

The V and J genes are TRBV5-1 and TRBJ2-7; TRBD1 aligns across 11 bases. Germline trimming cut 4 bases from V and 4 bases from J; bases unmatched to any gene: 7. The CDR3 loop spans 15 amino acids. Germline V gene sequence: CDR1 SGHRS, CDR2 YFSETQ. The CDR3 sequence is CASSPGTGGVYEQYF. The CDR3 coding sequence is TGCGCCAGCAGCCCCGGGACAGGGGGTGTGTACGAGCAGTACTTC.

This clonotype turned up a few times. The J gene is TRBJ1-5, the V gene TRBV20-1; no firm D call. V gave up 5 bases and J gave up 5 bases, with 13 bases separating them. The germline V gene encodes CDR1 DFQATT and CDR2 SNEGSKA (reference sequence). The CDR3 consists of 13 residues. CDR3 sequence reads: CSAGRDWDQPQHF. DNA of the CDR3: TGCAGTGCTGGCCGGGATTGGGATCAGCCCCAGCATTTT.

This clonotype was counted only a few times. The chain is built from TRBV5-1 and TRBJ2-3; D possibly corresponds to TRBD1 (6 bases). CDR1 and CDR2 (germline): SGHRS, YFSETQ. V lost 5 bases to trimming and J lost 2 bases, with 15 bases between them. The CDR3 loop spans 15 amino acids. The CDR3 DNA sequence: TGCGCCAGCAGGATCAGGGGAATTCTCACAGATACGCAGTATTTT. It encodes CASRIRGILTDTQYF.

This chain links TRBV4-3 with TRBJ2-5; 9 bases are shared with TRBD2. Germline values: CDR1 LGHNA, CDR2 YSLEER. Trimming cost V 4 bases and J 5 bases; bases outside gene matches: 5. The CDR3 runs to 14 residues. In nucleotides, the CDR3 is TGCGCCAGCAGCCGGCGCGGGGGGGCTGAGACCCAGTACTTC. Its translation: CASSRRGGAETQYF.

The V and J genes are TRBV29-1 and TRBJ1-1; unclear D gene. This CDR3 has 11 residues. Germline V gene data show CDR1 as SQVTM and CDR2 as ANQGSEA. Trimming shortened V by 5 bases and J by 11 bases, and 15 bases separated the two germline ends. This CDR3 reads CSVTFLQDAFF. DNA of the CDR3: TGCAGCGTTACCTTTCTCCAGGATGCTTTCTTT.

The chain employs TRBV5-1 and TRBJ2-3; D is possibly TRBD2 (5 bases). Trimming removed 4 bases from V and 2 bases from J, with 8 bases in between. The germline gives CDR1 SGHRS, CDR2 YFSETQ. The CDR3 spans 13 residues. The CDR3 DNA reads TGCGCCAGCAGCACCGACTACACAGATACGCAGTATTTT. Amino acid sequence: CASSTDYTDTQYF. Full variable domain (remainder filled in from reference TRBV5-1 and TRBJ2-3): KAGVTQTPRYLIKTRGQQVTLSCSPISGHRSVSWYQQTPGQGLQFLFEYFSETQRNKGNFPGRFSGRQFSNSRSEMNVSTLELGDSALYLCASSTDYTDTQYFGPGTRLTVL.

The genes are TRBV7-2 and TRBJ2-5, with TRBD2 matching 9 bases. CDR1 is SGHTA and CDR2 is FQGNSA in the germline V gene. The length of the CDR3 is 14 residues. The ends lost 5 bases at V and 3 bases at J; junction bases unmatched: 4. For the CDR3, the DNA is TGTGCCAGCAGCCCGGGACTAGCAAAAGAGACCCAGTACTTC. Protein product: CASSPGLAKETQYF.

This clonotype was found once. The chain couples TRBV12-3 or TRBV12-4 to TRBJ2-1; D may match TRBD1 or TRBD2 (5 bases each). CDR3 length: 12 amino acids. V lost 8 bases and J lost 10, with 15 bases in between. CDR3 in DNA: TGTGCCAGCGGGACCGGTGCATCAGAGCAGTTCTTC. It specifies CASGTGASEQFF.